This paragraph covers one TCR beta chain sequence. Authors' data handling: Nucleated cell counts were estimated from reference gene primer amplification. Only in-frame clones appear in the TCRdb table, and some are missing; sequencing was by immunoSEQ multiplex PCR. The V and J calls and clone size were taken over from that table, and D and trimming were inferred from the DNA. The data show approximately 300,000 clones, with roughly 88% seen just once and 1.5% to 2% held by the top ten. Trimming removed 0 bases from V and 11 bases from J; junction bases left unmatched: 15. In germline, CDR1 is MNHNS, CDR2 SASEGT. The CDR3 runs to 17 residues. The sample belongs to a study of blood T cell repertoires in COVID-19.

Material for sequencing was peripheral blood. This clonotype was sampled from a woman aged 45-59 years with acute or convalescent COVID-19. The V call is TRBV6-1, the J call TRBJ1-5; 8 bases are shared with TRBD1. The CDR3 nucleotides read TGTGCCAGCAGTGAAGCGATCCTGGGACAGGCCCAATATTCCCAGCATTTT. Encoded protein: CASSEAILGQAQYSQHF.